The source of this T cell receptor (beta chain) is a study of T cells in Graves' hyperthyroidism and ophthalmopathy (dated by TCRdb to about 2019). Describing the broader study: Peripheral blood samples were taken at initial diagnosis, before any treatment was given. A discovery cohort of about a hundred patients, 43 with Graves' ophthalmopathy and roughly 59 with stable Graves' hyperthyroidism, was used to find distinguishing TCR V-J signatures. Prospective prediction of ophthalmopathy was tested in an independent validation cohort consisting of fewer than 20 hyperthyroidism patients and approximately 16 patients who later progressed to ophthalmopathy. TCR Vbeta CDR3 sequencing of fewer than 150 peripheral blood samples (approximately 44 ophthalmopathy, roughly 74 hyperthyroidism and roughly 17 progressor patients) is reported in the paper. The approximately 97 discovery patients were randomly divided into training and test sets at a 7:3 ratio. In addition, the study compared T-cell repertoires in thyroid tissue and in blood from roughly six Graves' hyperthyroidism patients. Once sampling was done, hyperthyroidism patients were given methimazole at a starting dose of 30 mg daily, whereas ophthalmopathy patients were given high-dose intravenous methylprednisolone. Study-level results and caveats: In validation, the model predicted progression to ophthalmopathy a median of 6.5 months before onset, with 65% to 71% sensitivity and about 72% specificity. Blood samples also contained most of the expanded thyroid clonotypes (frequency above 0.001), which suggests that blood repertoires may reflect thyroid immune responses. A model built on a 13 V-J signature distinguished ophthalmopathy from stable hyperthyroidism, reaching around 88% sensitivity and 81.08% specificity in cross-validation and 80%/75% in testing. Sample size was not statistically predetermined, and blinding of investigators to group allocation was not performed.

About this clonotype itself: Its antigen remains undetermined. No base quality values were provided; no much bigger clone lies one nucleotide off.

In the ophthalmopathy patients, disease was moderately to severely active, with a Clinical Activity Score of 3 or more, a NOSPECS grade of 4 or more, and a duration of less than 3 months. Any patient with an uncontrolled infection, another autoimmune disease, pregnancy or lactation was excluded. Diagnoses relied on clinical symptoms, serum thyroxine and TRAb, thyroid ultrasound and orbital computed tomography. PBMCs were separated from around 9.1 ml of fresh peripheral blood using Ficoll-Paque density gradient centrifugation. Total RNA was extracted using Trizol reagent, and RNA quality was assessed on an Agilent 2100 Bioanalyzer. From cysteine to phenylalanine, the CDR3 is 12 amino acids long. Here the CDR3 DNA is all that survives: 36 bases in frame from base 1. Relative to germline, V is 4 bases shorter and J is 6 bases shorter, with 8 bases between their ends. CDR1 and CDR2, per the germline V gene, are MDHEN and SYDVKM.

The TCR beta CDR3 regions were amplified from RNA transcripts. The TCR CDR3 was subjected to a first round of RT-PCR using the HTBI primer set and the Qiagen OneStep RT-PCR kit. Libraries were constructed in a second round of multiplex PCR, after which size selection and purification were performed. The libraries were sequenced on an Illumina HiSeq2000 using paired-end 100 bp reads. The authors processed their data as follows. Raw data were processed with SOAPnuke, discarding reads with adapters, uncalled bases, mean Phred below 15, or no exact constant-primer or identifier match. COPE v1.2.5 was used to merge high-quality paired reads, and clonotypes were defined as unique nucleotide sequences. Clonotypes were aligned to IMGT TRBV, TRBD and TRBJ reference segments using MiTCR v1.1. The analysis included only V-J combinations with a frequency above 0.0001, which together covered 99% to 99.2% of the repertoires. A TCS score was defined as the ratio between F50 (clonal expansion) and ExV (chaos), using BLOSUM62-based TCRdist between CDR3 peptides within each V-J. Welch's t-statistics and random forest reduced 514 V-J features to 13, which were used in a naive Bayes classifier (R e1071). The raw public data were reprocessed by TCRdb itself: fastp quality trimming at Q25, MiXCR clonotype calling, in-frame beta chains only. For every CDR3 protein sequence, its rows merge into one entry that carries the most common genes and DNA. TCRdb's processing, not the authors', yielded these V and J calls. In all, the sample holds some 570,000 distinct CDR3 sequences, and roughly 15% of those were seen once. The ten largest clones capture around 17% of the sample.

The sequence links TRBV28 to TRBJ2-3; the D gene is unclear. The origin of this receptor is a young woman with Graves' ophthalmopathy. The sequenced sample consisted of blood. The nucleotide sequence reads TGTGCCAGCAGTTGGAAGTCCGATACGCAGTATTTT. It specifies CASSWKSDTQYF.